The clone carrying this T cell receptor beta chain has at least ten counts. Its target is unknown. The data stem from a study of T cells in Graves' hyperthyroidism and ophthalmopathy. In the study overall: Blood was drawn when the patient was first diagnosed and still untreated. Study-level results: In blood, most of the thyroid clonotypes expanded above 0.001 were also present.

There were TCR beta CDR3 regions amplified from RNA transcripts. RT-PCR in the first round (using the HTBI primer set) targeted the TCR CDR3. TCRdb redid the calling of the multiplex PCR reads with MiXCR, one entry per CDR3 protein. The sample yields 490,000 or so distinct CDR3 sequences, around a fifth seen once. The ends were cut back, 1 base at V and 11 bases at J, with 11 bases in the middle. The CDR3 runs 12 residues. This sequence was found in a woman aged 70-85 years with Graves' ophthalmopathy. The genes are TRBV12-3 or TRBV12-4 and TRBJ1-1; possible D gene TRBD1, 6 bases. Sequencing used blood. The CDR3 DNA sequence: TGTGCCAGCAGTTTAGTGGTCGACAGGGCTTTCTTT. Amino acid sequence: CASSLVVDRAFF.